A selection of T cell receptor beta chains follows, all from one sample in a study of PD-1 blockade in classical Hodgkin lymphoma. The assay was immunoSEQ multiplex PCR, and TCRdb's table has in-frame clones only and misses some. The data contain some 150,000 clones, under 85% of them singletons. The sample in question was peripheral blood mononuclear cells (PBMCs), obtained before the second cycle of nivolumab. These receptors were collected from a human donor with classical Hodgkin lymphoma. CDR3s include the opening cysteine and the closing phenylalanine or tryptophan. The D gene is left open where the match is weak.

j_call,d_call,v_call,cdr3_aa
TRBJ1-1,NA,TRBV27,CASRIIGGNTEAFF
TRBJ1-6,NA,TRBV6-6,CASSSRSDSPLHF
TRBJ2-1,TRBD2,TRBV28,CASSFPAGGVREQFF
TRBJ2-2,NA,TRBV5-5,CASSQASTGELFF
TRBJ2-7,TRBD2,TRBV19,CASSTRTSGLYEQYF
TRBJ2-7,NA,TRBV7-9,CASSLRSFGEQYF
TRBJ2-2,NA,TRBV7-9,CASSLRGARTGELFF
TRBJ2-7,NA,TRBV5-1,CASSLAGLYYEQYF
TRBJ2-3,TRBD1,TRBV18,CASSPGQDGTDTQYF
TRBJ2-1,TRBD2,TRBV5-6,CASSYLSGTYNEQFF
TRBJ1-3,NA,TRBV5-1,CVSSLAAQGSGNTIYF
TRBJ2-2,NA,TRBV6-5,CASSPQQFTGELFF
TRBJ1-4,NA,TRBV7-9,CASSPELEKLFF
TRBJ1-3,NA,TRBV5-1,CASSTPGGNTIYF
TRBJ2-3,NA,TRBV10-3,CAIRGTESPDTQYF
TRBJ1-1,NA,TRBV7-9,CASSRSMNTEAFF
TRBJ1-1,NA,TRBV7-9,CASSPGNGNTEAFF
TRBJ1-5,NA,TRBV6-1,CASSERQVGQPQHF
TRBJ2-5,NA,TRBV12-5,CASGLNLVAGTQETQYF
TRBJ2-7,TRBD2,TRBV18,CASSFFGREIPYEQYF
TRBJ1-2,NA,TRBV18,CASSQAGQPSYGYTF
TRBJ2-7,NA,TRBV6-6,CASTQADTYEQYF
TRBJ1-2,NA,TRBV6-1,CASSEGPGGYGYTF
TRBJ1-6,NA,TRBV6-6,CASSLEVRGWGSPLHF
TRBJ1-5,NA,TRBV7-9,CASSETGLNQPQHF
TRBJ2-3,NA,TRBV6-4,CASSDQASGTDTQYF
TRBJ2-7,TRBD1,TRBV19,CASPGTGAYEQYF
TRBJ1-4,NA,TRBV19,CASSMASRNATNEKLFF
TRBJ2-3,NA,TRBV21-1,CASTIDGYGQGADTQYF
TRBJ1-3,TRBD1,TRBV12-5,CASGFPRTGYSGNTIYF
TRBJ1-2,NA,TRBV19,CASNRGAHGGYTF
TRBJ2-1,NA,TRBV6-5,CASSKPPGYYNEQFF
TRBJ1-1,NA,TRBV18,CASSRAEDTEAFF
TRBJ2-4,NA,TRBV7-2,CASSPRVTGRANIQYF
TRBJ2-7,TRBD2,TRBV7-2,CASSLDFLAGNEQYF
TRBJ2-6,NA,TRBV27,CASSFAPGSWAGANVLTF
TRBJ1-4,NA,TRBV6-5,CASSYYGPEKLFF
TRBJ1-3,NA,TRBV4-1,CASSQVGTTELIRGNTIYF
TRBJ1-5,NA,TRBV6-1,CASRPGGNQPQHF
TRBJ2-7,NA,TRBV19,CASSMDYSYEQYF
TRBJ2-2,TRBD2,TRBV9,CASSVEASGSYYGGELFF
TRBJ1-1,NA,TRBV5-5,CASSRDLNTEAFF
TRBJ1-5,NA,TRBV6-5,CASSYLASNQPQHF